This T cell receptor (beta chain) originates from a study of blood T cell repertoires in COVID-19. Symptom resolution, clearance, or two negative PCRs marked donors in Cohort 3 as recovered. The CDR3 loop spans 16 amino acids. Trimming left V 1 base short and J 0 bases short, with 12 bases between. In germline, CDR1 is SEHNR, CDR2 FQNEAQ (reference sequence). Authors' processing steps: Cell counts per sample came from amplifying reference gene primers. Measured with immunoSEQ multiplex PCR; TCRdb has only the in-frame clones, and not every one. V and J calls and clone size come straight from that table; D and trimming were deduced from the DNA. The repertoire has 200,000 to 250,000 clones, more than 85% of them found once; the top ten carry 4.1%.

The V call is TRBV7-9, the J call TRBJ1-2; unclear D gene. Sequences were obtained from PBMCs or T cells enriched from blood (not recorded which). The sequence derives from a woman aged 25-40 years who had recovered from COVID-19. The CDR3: CASSLVWAGTNYGYTF. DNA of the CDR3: TGTGCCAGCAGCTTAGTCTGGGCAGGAACTAACTATGGCTACACCTTC.